This T cell receptor (beta chain) originates from a study of CD8+ T cells in alopecia areata (dated by TCRdb to the late 2010s). Background for the entire study: The treated patients took part in an open-label pilot trial in which moderate-to-severe alopecia areata was treated with oral tofacitinib at 5 to 10 mg twice daily. Tofacitinib was given for 6 to 18 months, followed by 6 months of follow-up off drug to assess delayed response and recurrence. For the treated patients, the SALT score, which quantifies what percentage of scalp surface area is affected, served as the measure of disease severity. The study used high-throughput TCRbeta sequencing to examine T cell clonal expansion in alopecia areata, in both the C3H/HeJ mouse model and human patients. On the human side, TCRbeta sequencing was run on scalp tissue and on sorted CD4+ and CD8+ peripheral blood T cells from healthy controls and from alopecia areata patients with either patchy or totalis/universalis disease. Biopsies were taken from tofacitinib-treated patients at baseline and again at 4 and 24 weeks into treatment, and several of those patients also had a later scalp biopsy. Scalp clonality was compared across normal scalp (n=4), patchy alopecia areata scalp (n=8), and alopecia totalis/universalis scalp (n=8). The RNA source kit depended on sample type: the PAXgene miRNA kit for fixed scalp, the miRNeasy kit for PBMCs, and the RNeasy kit for mouse skin. Amplification of TCRbeta CDR3 regions was done by immunoSEQ multiplex PCR using 35 Vbeta forward primers and 13 Jbeta reverse primers. Study-level results and caveats: Because the treated cohort was small and had only one nonresponder, larger studies are needed to examine links between baseline CD8+ expansion and response. TCR sequences shared between patients were less clear than in mice, possibly partly because of HLA diversity in the patient population. Many expanded lesional clones persisted in scalp and blood during tofacitinib treatment, which may partly explain relapse after stopping treatment. Tofacitinib significantly decreased scalp clonality and the number of expanded CD8+ clones among the top 100 scalp clones. Resident alphabeta T cells in normal human skin are also sequenced, complicating scalp TCR repertoire analysis, unlike mouse skin dominated by gammadelta T cells. Compared with normal scalp, lesional scalp, particularly in alopecia totalis/universalis, had higher clonality and more expanded CD8+ clones, which suggests antigenic drive.

This clone was observed a handful of times. It lacks a known antigen. No base qualities exist here, and no much larger clone lies one base off it. Trimming removed 9 bases from V and 6 bases from J, leaving 12 bases between the germline ends. The CDR3 starts with the cysteine, ends with the phenylalanine, and has 12 residues. This entry keeps only the CDR3 DNA: 36 bases, framed from base 1. Reading the germline V gene gives CDR1 ENHRY and CDR2 SYGVKD. The sample's treatment or condition label, in plain terms: oral pan-JAK inhibitor, 5-10 mg twice daily. From alopecia areata patients, peripheral blood was collected along with lesional scalp punch biopsies. After PBMCs were isolated by density centrifugation and stained for CD3, CD4 and CD8, a FACSAria was used to sort CD4+ and CD8+ T cells. To prepare the library, the immunoSEQ multiplex PCR assay was applied. For TCR sequencing, RNA was extracted from every sample and reverse transcribed into cDNA to serve as template. SuperScript III was used for first-strand cDNA synthesis, primed with a 2:1 mix of oligo-dT and random hexamers. A synthetic immune receptor repertoire was used to measure amplification bias, and any remaining bias was corrected computationally. From the authors' description of their analysis: Raw reads were preprocessed for error removal, and CDR3 was defined according to IMGT conventions as running from the conserved cysteine to phenylalanine. Clonality was calculated as 1 minus Shannon entropy normalized by log2 of the number of productive unique TCRs. CD4 or CD8 identity of scalp clones was inferred by cross-referencing scalp TCRbeta sequences with sorted blood CD4 and CD8 repertoires. TCRdb took over this immuneACCESS table, retaining in-frame rearrangements with V and J assigned. Such tables are incomplete; in checked studies, under half of the missing clones stem from an unresolved V gene, and the remainder is unexplained. D and trimming were read from the DNA, whereas the V and J calls and clone size are those reported in that table. For this sample the table gives a few hundred thousand clones, of which more than 30% were detected only once. The ten largest clones take up 0.45% to 0.55% of the sample.

The receptor chain draws on TRBV10-3 and TRBJ1-5; the D gene is perhaps TRBD1, from 6 matching bases. This TCR came from a human donor with alopecia areata. Sequencing was performed on CD4+ T cells sorted from blood, taken at approximately week 30, from a patient treated with tofacitinib. The DNA reads TGTGCCATTGCAGGGGTTGGTCAGCCCCAGCATTTT. Its coded protein is CAIAGVGQPQHF.